This TCR beta chain is drawn from a study of T cell changes during pregnancy in multiple sclerosis. Generated by immunoSEQ multiplex PCR, the TCRdb table keeps only in-frame clones and is missing some. The data hold some 50,000 clones, with more than 85% observed a single time. The CDR3 spans 19 residues. The V gene's germline CDR1 is SGDLS and CDR2 YYNGEE. The ends were cut back, 1 base at V and 7 bases at J, with 27 bases in the middle. The sequencing here drew on peripheral blood, taken after pregnancy. The chain combines TRBV9 with TRBJ2-1; TRBD1 might be the D (5 bases). The receptor comes from a female donor with multiple sclerosis, enrolled in a pregnancy study. The CDR3 is CASSVTRDRATVSFNEQFF. For the CDR3, the DNA is TGTGCCAGCAGCGTAACCAGGGATCGGGCCACGGTAAGCTTTAATGAGCAGTTCTTC.